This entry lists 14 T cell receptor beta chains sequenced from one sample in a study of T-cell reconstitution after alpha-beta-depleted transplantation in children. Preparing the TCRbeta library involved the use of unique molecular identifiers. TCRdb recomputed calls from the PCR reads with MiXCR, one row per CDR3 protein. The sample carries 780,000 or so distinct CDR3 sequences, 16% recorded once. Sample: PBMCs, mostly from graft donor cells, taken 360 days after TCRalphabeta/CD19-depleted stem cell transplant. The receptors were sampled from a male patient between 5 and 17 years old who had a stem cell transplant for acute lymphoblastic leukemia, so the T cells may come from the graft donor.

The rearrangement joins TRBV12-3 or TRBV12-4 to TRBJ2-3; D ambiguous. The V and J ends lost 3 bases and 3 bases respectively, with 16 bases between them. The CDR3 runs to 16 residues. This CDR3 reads CASSLGSPLATDTQYF. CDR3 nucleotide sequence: TGTGCCAGCAGTTTGGGTAGTCCACTCGCGACAGATACGCAGTATTTT.

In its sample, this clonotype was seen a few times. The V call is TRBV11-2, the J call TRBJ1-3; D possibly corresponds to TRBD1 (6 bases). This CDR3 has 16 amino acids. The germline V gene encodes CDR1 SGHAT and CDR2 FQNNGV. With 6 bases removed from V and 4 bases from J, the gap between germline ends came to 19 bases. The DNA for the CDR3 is TGTGCCAGCAGACCCCTCGAGGGGGAGAAGGGAAACACCATATATTTT. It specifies CASRPLEGEKGNTIYF.

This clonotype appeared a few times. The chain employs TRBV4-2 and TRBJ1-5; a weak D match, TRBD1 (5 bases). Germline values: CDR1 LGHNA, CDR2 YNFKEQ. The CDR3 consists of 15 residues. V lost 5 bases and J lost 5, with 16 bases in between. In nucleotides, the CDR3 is TGTGCCAGCAGCGCCGGTCCTTGGGGGTATCAGCCCCAGCATTTT. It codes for CASSAGPWGYQPQHF.

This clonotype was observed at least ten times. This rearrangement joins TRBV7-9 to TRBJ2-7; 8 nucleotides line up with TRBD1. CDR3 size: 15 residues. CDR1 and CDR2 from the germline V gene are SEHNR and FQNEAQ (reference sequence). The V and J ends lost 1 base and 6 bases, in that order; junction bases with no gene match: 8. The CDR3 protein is CASSLVGTGGPEQYF. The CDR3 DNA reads TGTGCCAGCAGCTTAGTTGGGACAGGTGGCCCCGAGCAGTACTTC.

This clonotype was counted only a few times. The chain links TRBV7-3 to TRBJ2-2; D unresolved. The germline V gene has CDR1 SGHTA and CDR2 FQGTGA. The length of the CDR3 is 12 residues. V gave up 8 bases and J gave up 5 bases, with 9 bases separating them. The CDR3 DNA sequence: TGTGCCAGCGGGCCAGGTACCGGGGAGCTGTTTTTT. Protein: CASGPGTGELFF.

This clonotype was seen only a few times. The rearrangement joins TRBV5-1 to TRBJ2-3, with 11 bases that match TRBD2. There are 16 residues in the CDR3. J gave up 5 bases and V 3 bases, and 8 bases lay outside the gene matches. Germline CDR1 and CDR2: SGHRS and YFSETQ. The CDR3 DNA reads TGCGCCAGCAGCTCTGGACTAGCGGGTGCGGAAGATACGCAGTATTTT. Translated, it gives CASSSGLAGAEDTQYF.

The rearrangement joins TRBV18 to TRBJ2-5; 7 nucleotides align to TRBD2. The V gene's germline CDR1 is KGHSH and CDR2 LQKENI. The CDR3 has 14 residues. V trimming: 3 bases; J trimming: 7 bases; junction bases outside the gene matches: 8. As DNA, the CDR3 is TGTGCCAGCTCACCGGCGGGAGATTGGCGGACCCAGTACTTC. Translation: CASSPAGDWRTQYF. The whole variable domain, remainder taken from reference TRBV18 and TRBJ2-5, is NAGVMQNPRHLVRRRGQEARLRCSPMKGHSHVYWYRQLPEEGLKFMVYLQKENIIDESGMPKERFSAEFPKEGPSILRIQQVVRGDSAAYFCASSPAGDWRTQYFGPGTRLLVL.

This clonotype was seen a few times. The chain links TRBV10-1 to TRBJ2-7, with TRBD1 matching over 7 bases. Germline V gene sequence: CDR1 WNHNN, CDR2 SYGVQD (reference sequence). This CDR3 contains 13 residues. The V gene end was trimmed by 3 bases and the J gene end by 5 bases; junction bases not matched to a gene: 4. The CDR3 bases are TGCGCCAGCAGTGAACAGGGGCGGAACGAGCAGTACTTC. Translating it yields CASSEQGRNEQYF.

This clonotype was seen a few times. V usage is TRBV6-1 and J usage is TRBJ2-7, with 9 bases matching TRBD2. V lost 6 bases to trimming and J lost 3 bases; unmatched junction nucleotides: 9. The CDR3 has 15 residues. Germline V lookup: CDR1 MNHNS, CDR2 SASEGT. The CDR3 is CASRTLAGLRYEQYF. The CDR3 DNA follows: TGTGCCAGCAGGACACTAGCGGGCCTACGCTACGAGCAGTACTTC.

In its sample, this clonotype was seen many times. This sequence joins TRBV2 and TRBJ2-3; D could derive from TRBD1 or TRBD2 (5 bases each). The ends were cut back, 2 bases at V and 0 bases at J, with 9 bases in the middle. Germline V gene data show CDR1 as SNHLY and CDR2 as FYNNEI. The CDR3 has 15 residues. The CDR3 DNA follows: TGTGCCAGCAGTGAATGGGGCGGGAGCACAGATACGCAGTATTTT. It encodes CASSEWGGSTDTQYF.

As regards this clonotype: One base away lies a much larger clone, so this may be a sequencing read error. The CDR3 bases are TGTGCCACCCAATCCGCTAGCGGGAGCAATGAGCAGTGCTTC. It is translated as CATQSASGSNEQCF. This chain joins TRBV24-1 and TRBJ2-1, with 10 bases aligning to TRBD2. CDR1 and CDR2 (germline): KGHDR, SFDVKD. CDR3 size: 14 residues.

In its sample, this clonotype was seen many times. CDR3 in DNA: TGTGCCAGCAGCCGGGGCCAAGAGACCCAGTACTTC. Its protein product is CASSRGQETQYF. The chain is built from TRBV7-9 and TRBJ2-5; possibly TRBD2 for D (5 bases). Trimming took off 5 bases at V and 1 base at J, with 5 bases between the two ends. Germline lookup yields CDR1 SEHNR and CDR2 FQNEAQ (reference sequence). The CDR3 is made up of 12 amino acids.

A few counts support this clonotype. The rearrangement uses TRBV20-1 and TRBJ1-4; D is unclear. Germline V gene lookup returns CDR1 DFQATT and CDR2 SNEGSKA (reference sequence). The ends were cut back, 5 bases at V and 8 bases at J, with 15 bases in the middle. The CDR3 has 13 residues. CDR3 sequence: CSARYRLKEKLFF. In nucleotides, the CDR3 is TGCAGTGCTCGGTATCGTCTAAAGGAAAAACTGTTTTTT.

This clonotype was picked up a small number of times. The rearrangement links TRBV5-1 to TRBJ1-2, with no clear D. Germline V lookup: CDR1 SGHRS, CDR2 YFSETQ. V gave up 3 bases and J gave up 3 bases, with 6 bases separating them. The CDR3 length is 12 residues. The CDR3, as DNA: TGCGCCAGCAGCTCACAGTACTATGGCTACACCTTC. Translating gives CASSSQYYGYTF.